This T cell receptor beta chain was recovered during a study of OX40 agonist ivuxolimab in advanced cancers. As for the study in general: At 75% to 90% male, the cohort had a mean age of 60 years, ranging from 23 to 79. It was permissible to have had prior anti-PD-1, anti-PD-L1 or anti-CTLA-4 therapy, and around 41% had some. Whole-study results and caveats: Antigens targeted by the expanded peripheral T cells were not determined.

Sequenced by immunoSEQ multiplex PCR; TCRdb stores in-frame clones only, minus some. This table holds more than 50,000 clones, over 65% found once. CDR3 length: 10 residues. Germline CDR1 is MNHEY and CDR2 is SVGAGI. Between the trimmed V and J ends, which lost 2 bases and 7 bases, there was a span of 2 bases. As for this clone: What it binds is not known.

The material sequenced was CD4+ or CD8+ T cells sorted from blood, taken in a trial of the OX40 agonist ivuxolimab. The chain uses TRBV6-5 and TRBJ1-2; D unclear. The clonotype originates from an adult with an advanced solid tumor such as melanoma, head and neck, liver or kidney cancer. CDR3 in amino acids: CASSYGGYTF. The DNA of the CDR3 is TGTGCCAGCAGTTACGGTGGCTACACCTTC.